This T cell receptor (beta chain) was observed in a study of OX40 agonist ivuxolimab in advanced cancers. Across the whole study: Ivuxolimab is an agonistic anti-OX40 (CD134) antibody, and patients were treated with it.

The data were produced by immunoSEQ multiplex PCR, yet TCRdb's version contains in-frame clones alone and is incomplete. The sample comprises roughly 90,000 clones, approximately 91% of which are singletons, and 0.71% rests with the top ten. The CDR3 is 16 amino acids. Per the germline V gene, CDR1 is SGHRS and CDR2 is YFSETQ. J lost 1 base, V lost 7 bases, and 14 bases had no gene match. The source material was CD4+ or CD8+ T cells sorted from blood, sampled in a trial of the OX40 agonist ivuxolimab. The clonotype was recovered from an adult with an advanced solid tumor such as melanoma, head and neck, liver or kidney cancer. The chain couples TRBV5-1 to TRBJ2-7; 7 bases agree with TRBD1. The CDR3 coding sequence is TGCGCCAGCTCCCCCGGACAGGTTCCTCTATCCTACGAGCAGTACTTC. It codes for CASSPGQVPLSYEQYF.